The 17 T cell receptor beta chains below were found in one sample sequenced in a study of early T cells in non-severe SARS-CoV-2 infection. TCRdb used MiXCR to reprocess the 5' RACE reads, holding one entry per CDR3 protein. The sample includes approximately 28,000 distinct CDR3 sequences, 5% to 6.5% seen only once; the top ten take 34%. The source material was whole blood, sampled at baseline. Source of these receptors: an adult who was a healthcare worker with PCR-confirmed SARS-CoV-2 infection or an uninfected control (not recorded which).

There are many counts of this clonotype. The CDR3, as DNA: TGCAGTGCACGACAGGATATGAACACTGAAGCTTTCTTT. Residues: CSARQDMNTEAFF. The rearrangement uses TRBV20-1 and TRBJ1-1; D possibly corresponds to TRBD1 (6 bases). The CDR3 runs to 13 residues. V gave up 6 bases and J gave up 0 bases, with 11 bases separating them. Germline loops: CDR1 DFQATT, CDR2 SNEGSKA (reference sequence).

This clonotype was counted ten times or more. The J gene is TRBJ2-7, the V gene TRBV12-3 or TRBV12-4, with D possibly matching TRBD2 (5 bases). The V end lost 2 bases, the J end lost 2 bases, and 7 bases lay between the germline ends. The CDR3 loop spans 13 amino acids. The CDR3 DNA reads TGTGCCAGCAGTTTACGAGGGACCTACGAGCAGTACTTC. This translates into CASSLRGTYEQYF.

This clonotype was picked up many times. The chain links TRBV20-1 to TRBJ2-4, with TRBD1 as a possible D gene (6 bases). This CDR3 region has 15 residues. Between the trimmed V and J ends, which lost 4 bases and 1 base, there was a span of 14 bases. Germline V lookup: CDR1 DFQATT, CDR2 SNEGSKA (reference sequence). In DNA form, the CDR3 reads TGCAGTGCTATTCCAATGACAGGCGCCAAAAACATTCAGTACTTC. Translating it yields CSAIPMTGAKNIQYF.

The sample holds a few counts of this clonotype. The chain couples TRBV19 to TRBJ2-7; TRBD2 matches at 12 bases. CDR3 length: 15 residues. The junction had 8 bases not matched to a gene; V was cut back by 6 bases and J by 5 bases. CDR1 and CDR2 (germline): LNHDA, SQIVND (reference sequence). The CDR3 loop reads CASRPTSGRVDEQYF. The CDR3 DNA follows: TGTGCCAGTAGGCCGACTAGCGGGAGAGTAGACGAGCAGTACTTC.

The rearrangement joins TRBV7-6 to TRBJ1-1; possibly TRBD1 for D (5 bases). With 5 bases removed from V and 9 bases from J, the gap between germline ends came to 16 bases. The V gene's germline CDR1 is SGHVS and CDR2 FNYEAQ. The CDR3 length is 13 residues. The DNA of the CDR3 is TGTGCCAGCAGCGCCGGGACCCAAGGACAAGCTTTCTTT. Amino acids: CASSAGTQGQAFF.

This clonotype was detected ten times or more. The chain combines TRBV19 with TRBJ2-1; 9 nucleotides line up with TRBD2. CDR3 size: 17 residues. V lost 3 bases to trimming and J lost 5 bases; unmatched junction nucleotides: 11. Per the germline V gene, CDR1 is LNHDA and CDR2 is SQIVND (reference sequence). DNA of the CDR3: TGTGCCAGTAGTATGGGTGGCGGGAGGGCAAGACACAATGAGCAGTTCTTC. This gives the protein CASSMGGGRARHNEQFF.

This clonotype appeared many times. The chain combines TRBV20-1 with TRBJ1-5; D gene ambiguous. The ends were cut back, 0 bases at V and 1 base at J, with 10 bases in the middle. CDR3 length: 15 residues. Germline loops: CDR1 DFQATT, CDR2 SNEGSKA (reference sequence). This CDR3 is CSARDPAKSNQPQHF. The CDR3 DNA is TGCAGTGCTAGAGATCCCGCGAAGAGCAATCAGCCCCAGCATTTT.

This clonotype was seen more than once but under ten times. This chain joins TRBV11-2 and TRBJ2-5; either TRBD1 or TRBD2 may supply D (5 bases each). CDR3 length equals 15 residues. The V gene's germline CDR1 is SGHAT and CDR2 FQNNGV. V was cut by 2 bases and J by 2 bases, with 12 bases left in between. The CDR3 sequence is CASSLMRGPQETQYF. As DNA, the CDR3 is TGTGCCAGCAGCTTAATGAGGGGCCCACAAGAGACCCAGTACTTC.

This clonotype was seen many times. The CDR3 nucleotides are TGTGCCAGCAGCTCCAATGGGGGACAGGGATCGGGAGGCTACACCTTC. This gives the protein CASSSNGGQGSGGYTF. The chain joins TRBV9 to TRBJ1-2, with 9 bases aligning to TRBD1. V gave up 4 bases and J gave up 8 bases; unmatched junction bases: 15. This CDR3 is built from 16 residues. The germline gives CDR1 SGDLS, CDR2 YYNGEE. Full variable domain (missing parts from reference TRBV9 and TRBJ1-2): DSGVTQTPKHLITATGQRVTLRCSPRSGDLSVYWYQQSLDQGLQFLIQYYNGEERAKGNILERFSAQQFPDLHSELNLSSLELGDSALYFCASSSNGGQGSGGYTFGSGTRLTVV.

V gene TRBV7-9 combines with J gene TRBJ2-7; 7 bases are a match to TRBD2. Trimming cost V 2 bases and J 4 bases; bases outside gene matches: 8. CDR1 and CDR2 (germline): SEHNR, FQNEAQ (reference sequence). This CDR3 has 15 residues. The CDR3 coding sequence is TGTGCCAGCAGCTTACTCAGCGGGGAAGCTTACGAGCAGTACTTC. Translation: CASSLLSGEAYEQYF.

This clonotype was seen ten or more times. The chain carries TRBV20-1 and TRBJ2-5; maybe TRBD2 (6 bases). V gave up 3 bases and J gave up 0 bases, with 11 bases separating them. The CDR3 extends over 14 amino acids. From germline, CDR1 is DFQATT and CDR2 SNEGSKA (reference sequence). In nucleotides, the CDR3 is TGCAGTGCTAGTATAGGGGACTACCAAGAGACCCAGTACTTC. Translating it yields CSASIGDYQETQYF.

The table lists this clonotype with many counts. The chain has TRBV10-3 and TRBJ2-1; D is undetermined. The CDR3 runs to 14 residues. CDR1 ENHRY and CDR2 SYGVKD come from the germline V gene. V lost 0 bases and J lost 5, with 8 bases in between. CDR3 sequence reads: CAISESRPHNEQFF. CDR3 nucleotides: TGTGCCATCAGTGAGTCTAGGCCTCACAATGAGCAGTTCTTC.

The rearrangement joins TRBV7-2 to TRBJ2-7; D not certain. This CDR3 is 13 amino acids long. Trimming took off 5 bases at V and 2 bases at J, with 10 bases between the two ends. CDR1 SGHTA and CDR2 FQGNSA come from the germline V gene. The CDR3 protein is CASSQDGPYEQYF. The CDR3 nucleotides read TGTGCCAGCAGCCAGGATGGCCCCTACGAGCAGTACTTC.

This clonotype has ten or more counts. The chain employs TRBV12-3 or TRBV12-4 and TRBJ2-5; D is perhaps TRBD2 (6 bases). Trimming stripped 2 bases from V and 5 bases from J, with 12 bases between. The CDR3 extends over 14 amino acids. The CDR3 DNA follows: TGTGCCAGCAGTTTAAGGCGGGGCGACGAGACCCAGTACTTC. The encoded protein is CASSLRRGDETQYF.

Many counts were recorded for this clonotype. The chain recombines TRBV3-1 with TRBJ2-5; D could derive from TRBD1 or TRBD2 (5 bases each). Germline CDR1 is LGHDT and CDR2 is YNNKEL (reference sequence). V shed 4 bases and J shed 4 bases, with 13 bases lying between them. There are 14 residues in the CDR3. The CDR3 here is CASSPTGTPETQYF. In DNA form, the CDR3 reads TGTGCCAGCAGCCCCACCGGGACCCCAGAGACCCAGTACTTC.

This clonotype was recorded a few times. This rearrangement joins TRBV7-9 to TRBJ2-7; 12 bases match TRBD2. CDR1 is SEHNR, CDR2 FQNEAQ, per germline (reference sequence). CDR3 length equals 15 residues. With V trimmed by 1 base and J by 7 bases, 5 bases remained unmatched. The CDR3 DNA follows: TGTGCCAGCAGCTTAGGGACTAGCGGGATTGAGGAGCAGTACTTC. It is translated as CASSLGTSGIEEQYF.

This sequence joins TRBV12-3 or TRBV12-4 and TRBJ1-6; D remains ambiguous. Trimming left V 3 bases short and J 7 bases short, with 10 bases between. CDR3 size: 14 residues. The CDR3 nucleotides are TGTGCCAGCAGTTTGGAAGGGTCCAATTCACCCCTCCACTTT. This encodes CASSLEGSNSPLHF.